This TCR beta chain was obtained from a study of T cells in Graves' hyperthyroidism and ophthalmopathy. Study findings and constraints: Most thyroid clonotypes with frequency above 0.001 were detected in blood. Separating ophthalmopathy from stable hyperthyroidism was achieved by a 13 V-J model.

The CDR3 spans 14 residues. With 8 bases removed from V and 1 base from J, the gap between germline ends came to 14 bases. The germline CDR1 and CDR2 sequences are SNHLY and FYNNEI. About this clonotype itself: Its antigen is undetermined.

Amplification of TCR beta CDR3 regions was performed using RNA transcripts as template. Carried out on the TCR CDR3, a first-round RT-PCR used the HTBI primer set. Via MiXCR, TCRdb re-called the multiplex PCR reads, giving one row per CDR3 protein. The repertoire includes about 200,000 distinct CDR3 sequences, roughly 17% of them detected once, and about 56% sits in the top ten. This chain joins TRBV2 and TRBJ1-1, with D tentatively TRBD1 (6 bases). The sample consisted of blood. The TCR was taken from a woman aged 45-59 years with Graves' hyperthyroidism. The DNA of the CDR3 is TGTGCCAGCGGGGGGGCCAGGGGGAACACTGAAGCTTTCTTT. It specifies CASGGARGNTEAFF.